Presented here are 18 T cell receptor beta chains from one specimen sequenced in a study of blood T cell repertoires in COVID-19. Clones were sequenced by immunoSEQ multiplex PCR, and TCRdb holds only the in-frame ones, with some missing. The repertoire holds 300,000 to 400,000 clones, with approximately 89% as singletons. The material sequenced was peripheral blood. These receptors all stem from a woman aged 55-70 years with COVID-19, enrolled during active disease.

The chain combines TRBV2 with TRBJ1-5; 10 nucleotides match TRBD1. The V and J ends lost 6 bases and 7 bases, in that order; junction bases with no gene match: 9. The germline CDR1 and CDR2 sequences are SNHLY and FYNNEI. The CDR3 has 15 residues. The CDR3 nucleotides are TGTGCCAGCAGGGAACCGGGACAGGGGAGGCAGCCCCAGCATTTT. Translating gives CASREPGQGRQPQHF.

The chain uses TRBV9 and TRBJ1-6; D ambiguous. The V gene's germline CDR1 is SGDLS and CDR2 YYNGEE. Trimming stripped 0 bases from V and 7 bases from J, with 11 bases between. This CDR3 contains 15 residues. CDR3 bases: TGTGCCAGCAGCGTAGGCGGGATGAGGAATTCACCCCTCCACTTT. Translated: CASSVGGMRNSPLHF.

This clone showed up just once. CDR3 sequence: CASSWTTGKETQYF. Here the CDR3 DNA reads TGCGCCAGCAGCTGGACGACAGGGAAAGAGACCCAGTACTTC. The chain uses TRBV5-1 and TRBJ2-5; 7 nucleotides line up with TRBD1. With V trimmed by 3 bases and J by 3 bases, 5 bases remained unmatched. CDR3 length: 14 residues. The germline CDR1 and CDR2 sequences are SGHRS and YFSETQ.

CDR3: CASSFTGSSSYNSPLHF. CDR3 bases: TGTGCCAGCAGCTTCACAGGGTCCAGCTCCTATAATTCACCCCTCCACTTT. The chain recombines TRBV5-4 with TRBJ1-6, with D possibly being TRBD1 (6 bases). This CDR3 region has 17 residues. V was trimmed by 2 bases and J by 0 bases, leaving 12 bases between them. In germline, CDR1 is SGHNT, CDR2 YYREEE (reference sequence).

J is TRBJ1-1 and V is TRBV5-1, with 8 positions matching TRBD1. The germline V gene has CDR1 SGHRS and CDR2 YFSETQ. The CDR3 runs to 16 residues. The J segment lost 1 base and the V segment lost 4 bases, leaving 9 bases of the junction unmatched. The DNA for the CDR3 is TGCGCCAGCAGCGGCGGGACAGGCACCGGGAACACTGAAGCTTTCTTT. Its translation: CASSGGTGTGNTEAFF.

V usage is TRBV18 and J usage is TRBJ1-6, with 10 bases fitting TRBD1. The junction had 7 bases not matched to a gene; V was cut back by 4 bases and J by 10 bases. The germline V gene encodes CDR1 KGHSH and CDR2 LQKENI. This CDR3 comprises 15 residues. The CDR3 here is CASSQPGQGLSPLHF. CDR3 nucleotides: TGTGCCAGCTCACAACCGGGACAGGGGCTCTCACCCCTCCACTTT. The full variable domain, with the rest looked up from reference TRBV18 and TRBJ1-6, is NAGVMQNPRHLVRRRGQEARLRCSPMKGHSHVYWYRQLPEEGLKFMVYLQKENIIDESGMPKERFSAEFPKEGPSILRIQQVVRGDSAAYFCASSQPGQGLSPLHFGNGTRLTVT.

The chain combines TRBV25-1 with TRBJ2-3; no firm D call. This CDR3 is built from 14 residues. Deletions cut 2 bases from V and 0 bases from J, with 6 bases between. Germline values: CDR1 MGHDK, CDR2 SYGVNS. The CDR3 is CASSETPSTDTQYF. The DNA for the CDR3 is TGTGCCAGCAGTGAAACACCGAGCACAGATACGCAGTATTTT. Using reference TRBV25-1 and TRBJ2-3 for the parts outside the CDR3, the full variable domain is EADIYQTPRYLVIGTGKKITLECSQTMGHDKMYWYQQDPGMELHLIHYSYGVNSTEKGDLSSESTVSRIRTEHFPLTLESARPSHTSQYLCASSETPSTDTQYFGPGTRLTVL.

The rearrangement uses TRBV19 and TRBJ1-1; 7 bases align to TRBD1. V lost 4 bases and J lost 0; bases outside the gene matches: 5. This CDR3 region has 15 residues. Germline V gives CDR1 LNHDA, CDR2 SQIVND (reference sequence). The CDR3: CASSNPGQVNTEAFF. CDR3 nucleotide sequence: TGTGCCAGTAGTAATCCTGGACAGGTGAACACTGAAGCTTTCTTT.

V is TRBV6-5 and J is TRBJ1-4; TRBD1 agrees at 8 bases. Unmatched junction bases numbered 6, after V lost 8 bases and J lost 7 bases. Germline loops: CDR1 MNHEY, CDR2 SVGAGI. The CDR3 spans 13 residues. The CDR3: CASLDRVSEKLFF. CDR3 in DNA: TGTGCCAGCTTGGACAGGGTCAGTGAAAAACTGTTTTTT.

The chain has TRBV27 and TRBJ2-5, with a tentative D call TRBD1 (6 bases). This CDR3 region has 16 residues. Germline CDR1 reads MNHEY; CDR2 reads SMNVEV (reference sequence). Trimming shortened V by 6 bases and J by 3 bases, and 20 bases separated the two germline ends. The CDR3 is CASSPITTGKKETQYF. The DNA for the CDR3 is TGTGCCAGCAGCCCCATTACTACAGGGAAGAAAGAGACCCAGTACTTC.

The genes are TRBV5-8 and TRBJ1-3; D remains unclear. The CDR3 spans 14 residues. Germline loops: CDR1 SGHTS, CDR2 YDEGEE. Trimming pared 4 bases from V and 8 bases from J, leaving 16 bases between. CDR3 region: CASSRTTVGHTIYF. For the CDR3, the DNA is TGTGCCAGCAGCCGGACTACCGTAGGGCACACCATATATTTT.

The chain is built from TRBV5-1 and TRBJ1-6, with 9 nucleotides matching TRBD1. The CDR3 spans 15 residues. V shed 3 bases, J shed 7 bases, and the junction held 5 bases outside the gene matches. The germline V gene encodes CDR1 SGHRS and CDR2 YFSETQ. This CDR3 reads CASSSSGTGNSPLHF. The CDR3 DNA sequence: TGCGCCAGCAGCTCGTCCGGGACAGGGAATTCACCCCTCCACTTT.

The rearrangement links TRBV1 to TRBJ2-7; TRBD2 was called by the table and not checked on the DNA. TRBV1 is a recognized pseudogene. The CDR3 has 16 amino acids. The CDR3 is CTSSQGNLADPYEQYF. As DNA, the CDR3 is TGCACCAGCAGCCAAGGGAACCTAGCTGACCCCTACGAGCAGTACTTC.

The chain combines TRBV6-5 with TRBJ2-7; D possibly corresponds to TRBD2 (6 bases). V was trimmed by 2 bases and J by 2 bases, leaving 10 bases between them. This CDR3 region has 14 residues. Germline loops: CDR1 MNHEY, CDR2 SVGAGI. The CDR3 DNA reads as TGTGCCAGCAGTTACCGGGGGTCTACCTACGAGCAGTACTTC. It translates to CASSYRGSTYEQYF.

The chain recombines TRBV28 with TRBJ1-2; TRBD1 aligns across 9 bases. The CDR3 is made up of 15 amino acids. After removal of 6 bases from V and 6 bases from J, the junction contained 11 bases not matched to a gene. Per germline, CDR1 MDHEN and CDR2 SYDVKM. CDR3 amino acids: CASRPTGTGQNGYTF. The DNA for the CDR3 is TGTGCCAGCAGACCGACCGGGACAGGGCAAAATGGCTACACCTTC.

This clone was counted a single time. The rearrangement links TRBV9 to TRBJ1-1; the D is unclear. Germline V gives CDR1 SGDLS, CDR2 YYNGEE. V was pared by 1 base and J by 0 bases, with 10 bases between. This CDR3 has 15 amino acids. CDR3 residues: CASSVRFIMNTEAFF. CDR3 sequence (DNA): TGTGCCAGCAGCGTACGGTTTATTATGAACACTGAAGCTTTCTTT.

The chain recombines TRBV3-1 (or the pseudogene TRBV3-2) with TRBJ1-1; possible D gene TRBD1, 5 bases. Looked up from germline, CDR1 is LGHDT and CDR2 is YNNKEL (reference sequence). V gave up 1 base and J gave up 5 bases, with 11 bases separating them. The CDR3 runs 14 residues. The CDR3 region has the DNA TGTGCCAGCAGCCAAGTTCAGGGTTGGACTGAAGCTTTCTTT. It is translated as CASSQVQGWTEAFF.

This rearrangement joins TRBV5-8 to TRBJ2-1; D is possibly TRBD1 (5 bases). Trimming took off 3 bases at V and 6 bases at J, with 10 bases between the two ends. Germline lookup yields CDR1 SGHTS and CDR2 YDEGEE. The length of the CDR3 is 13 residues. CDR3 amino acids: CASSYARVNEQFF. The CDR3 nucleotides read TGTGCCAGCAGCTATGCCAGGGTCAATGAGCAGTTCTTC.